This TCR beta chain was captured by sequencing in a study of cytomegalovirus exposure and HLA in healthy donors. Study-level results: The productive fraction for most TCR beta V segments was about 90% or about 30% in an earlier analysis. TCR beta sequences reportedly predicted most subjects' HLA-A and HLA-B alleles accurately. Reports described diagnosis of cytomegalovirus status by the classifier as highly specific and sensitive.

Of note for this clone: Its antigen is undetermined.

This PCR relied on a set of 60 Vbeta primers and 13 Jbeta primers. The data were produced by immunoSEQ multiplex PCR, yet TCRdb's version contains in-frame clones alone and is incomplete. Here the sample spans about 170,000 clones, 76% being singletons. V lost 10 bases and J lost 12, with 19 bases in between. CDR3 length: 12 amino acids. Germline lookup yields CDR1 MNHNY and CDR2 SVGAGI (reference sequence). This receptor was identified in a female donor in good health and CMV-seronegative. This rearrangement joins TRBV6-6 to TRBJ2-4, with a possible D match to TRBD2 (5 bases). The specimen sequenced was PBMCs. CDR3 protein: CATRSGFASQYF. CDR3 DNA: TGTGCCACCCGGTCGGGGTTTGCCAGTCAGTACTTC.